Presented here are 18 T cell receptor beta chains from one specimen sequenced in a study of CD8 T cells in Susac syndrome. Reverse transcription of about 0.45 to 1 ug RNA used random hexamers. One entry per CDR3 protein results from TCRdb running MiXCR on the immunoSEQ multiplex PCR reads. The sample consists of roughly 110,000 distinct CDR3 sequences, approximately 94% of them appearing once. The sample was CD8+ T cells from PBMCs. These receptors were taken from a human donor with Susac syndrome.

The chain uses TRBV5-4 and TRBJ2-3; D gene unclear. This CDR3 is built from 12 residues. CDR1 is SGHNT, CDR2 YYREEE, per germline (reference sequence). Trimming removed 4 bases at V and 3 bases at J, with 6 bases between. The DNA for the CDR3 is TGTGCCAGCAGCCCCGGTACAGATACGCAGTATTTT. Its translation: CASSPGTDTQYF.

This sequence joins TRBV4-3 and TRBJ2-7; D unclear. The CDR3 consists of 15 residues. V was clipped by 1 base and J by 1 base, with 11 bases between them. The germline V gene encodes CDR1 LGHNA and CDR2 YSLEER. CDR3 sequence reads: CASSQGVSPSYEQYF. CDR3 bases: TGCGCCAGCAGCCAAGGGGTCTCCCCATCCTACGAGCAGTACTTC.

V and J are TRBV11-2 and TRBJ2-3; 11 bases align to TRBD2. The junction had 7 bases not matched to a gene; V was cut back by 5 bases and J by 6 bases. CDR1 is SGHAT, CDR2 FQNNGV, per germline. This CDR3 comprises 15 residues. CDR3 sequence reads: CASSATSGTLDTQYF. CDR3 sequence (DNA): TGTGCCAGCAGCGCGACTAGCGGGACTCTCGATACGCAGTATTTT.

The V gene is TRBV12-3 or TRBV12-4, the J gene TRBJ2-2; D not resolved. The CDR3 is made up of 13 amino acids. Between the trimmed V and J ends, which lost 7 bases and 0 bases, there was a span of 6 bases. Here the CDR3 reads CASTDTNTGELFF. The DNA for the CDR3 is TGTGCCAGCACGGATACGAACACCGGGGAGCTGTTTTTT.

V gene TRBV20-1 combines with J gene TRBJ2-7; D might be TRBD1 (6 bases). Deletions cut 6 bases from V and 2 bases from J, with 17 bases between. This CDR3 has 14 amino acids. CDR1 is DFQATT and CDR2 is SNEGSKA in the germline V gene (reference sequence). The CDR3 nucleotides read TGCAGTGCAGCGACAGGCCTGAACCCCTACGAGCAGTACTTC. It codes for CSAATGLNPYEQYF.

The chain recombines TRBV9 with TRBJ1-1; the D is unclear. Germline V gives CDR1 SGDLS, CDR2 YYNGEE. This CDR3 spans 17 amino acids. Trimming pared 0 bases from V and 2 bases from J, leaving 17 bases between. This CDR3 is CASSVALGPSANTEAFF. CDR3 coding DNA: TGTGCCAGCAGCGTAGCCCTTGGACCCAGCGCTAACACTGAAGCTTTCTTT. The variable domain in full, with the rest retrieved from reference TRBV9 and TRBJ1-1, is DSGVTQTPKHLITATGQRVTLRCSPRSGDLSVYWYQQSLDQGLQFLIQYYNGEERAKGNILERFSAQQFPDLHSELNLSSLELGDSALYFCASSVALGPSANTEAFFGQGTRLTVV.

V is TRBV20-1 and J is TRBJ2-3, with D possibly being TRBD1 or TRBD2 (6 bases each). This CDR3 comprises 17 residues. CDR1 is DFQATT and CDR2 is SNEGSKA in the germline V gene (reference sequence). The V end lost 1 base, the J end lost 0 bases, and 17 bases lay between the germline ends. The CDR3 protein is CSARVSGAVSSTDTQYF. The CDR3 DNA follows: TGCAGTGCTAGAGTTTCGGGGGCCGTCTCTAGCACAGATACGCAGTATTTT.

CDR3 sequence: CASSEALPSSTDTQYF. As DNA, the CDR3 is TGTGCCAGCAGTGAAGCGCTACCGTCTAGCACAGATACGCAGTATTTT. The J gene is TRBJ2-3, the V gene TRBV2; D remains ambiguous. The CDR3 is 16 residues long. Trimming pared 0 bases from V and 0 bases from J, leaving 10 bases between. Germline V gene data show CDR1 as SNHLY and CDR2 as FYNNEI.

The rearrangement joins TRBV9 to TRBJ1-2, with D perhaps matching TRBD1 (5 bases). This CDR3 contains 15 residues. Germline V gene data show CDR1 as SGDLS and CDR2 as YYNGEE. V was pared by 4 bases and J by 1 base, with 14 bases between. The CDR3 region is CASSHPTVHNYGYTF. The CDR3 DNA reads TGTGCCAGCAGCCATCCGACAGTTCATAACTATGGCTACACCTTC.

V gene TRBV9 combines with J gene TRBJ1-5; TRBD1 matches at 7 bases. With 0 bases clipped from V and 6 bases from J, the junction kept 6 bases outside the gene matches. The CDR3 length is 15 residues. Germline CDR1 is SGDLS and CDR2 is YYNGEE. The CDR3 DNA is TGTGCCAGCAGCGTAGGGGGGGGACAGTTTCAGCCCCAGCATTTT. It is translated as CASSVGGGQFQPQHF.

The rearrangement joins TRBV7-9 to TRBJ1-3; no reliable D call. Per the germline V gene, CDR1 is SEHNR and CDR2 is FQNEAQ (reference sequence). Trimming stripped 5 bases from V and 9 bases from J, with 14 bases between. This CDR3 is 13 amino acids long. The DNA for the CDR3 is TGTGCCAGCAGCCAATCCGTGGATACCACCATATATTTT. This codes for CASSQSVDTTIYF.

V and J are TRBV4-1 and TRBJ2-5; TRBD1 agrees at 10 bases. CDR1 and CDR2 (germline): MGHRA, YSYEKL. Unmatched junction bases numbered 6, after V lost 0 bases and J lost 5 bases. The CDR3 has 16 residues. CDR3 nucleotide sequence: TGCGCCAGCAGCCAAGAGGGACAGGGGCTCCACGAGACCCAGTACTTC. Its protein product is CASSQEGQGLHETQYF.

This chain links TRBV13 with TRBJ1-4; 9 bases line up with TRBD1. With 5 bases clipped from V and 8 bases from J, the junction kept 9 bases outside the gene matches. The CDR3 is 15 amino acids. The V gene's germline CDR1 is PRHDT and CDR2 FYEKMQ (reference sequence). The CDR3 DNA sequence: TGTGCCAGCAGCGCCGAGGGACAGGGTGTCGAAAAACTGTTTTTT. It translates to CASSAEGQGVEKLFF.

The rearrangement uses TRBV20-1 and TRBJ2-1; D might be TRBD2 (5 bases). Germline-derived CDR1 and CDR2 are DFQATT and SNEGSKA (reference sequence). This CDR3 comprises 16 residues. V dropped 0 bases and J dropped 4 bases, with 16 bases sitting between them. CDR3: CSARDPRASPYNEQFF. The CDR3 region has the DNA TGCAGTGCTAGAGATCCAAGGGCTAGCCCATACAATGAGCAGTTCTTC.

The chain recombines TRBV6-1 with TRBJ2-3; tentatively, D is TRBD2 (5 bases). This CDR3 contains 13 residues. Trimming left V 6 bases short and J 0 bases short, with 7 bases between. Germline lookup yields CDR1 MNHNS and CDR2 SASEGT. The CDR3 loop is CASRDSSTDTQYF. DNA of the CDR3: TGTGCCAGCAGGGACTCAAGCACAGATACGCAGTATTTT.

The chain combines TRBV20-1 with TRBJ1-3; D not certain. Germline-derived CDR1 and CDR2 are DFQATT and SNEGSKA (reference sequence). This CDR3 contains 12 residues. Trimming pared 0 bases from V and 0 bases from J, leaving 0 bases between. The CDR3 sequence is CSARDSGNTIYF. CDR3 sequence (DNA): TGCAGTGCTAGAGACTCTGGAAACACCATATATTTT.

The gene calls are TRBV29-1 and TRBJ2-5; weak D call: TRBD2 (6 bases). Germline lookup yields CDR1 SQVTM and CDR2 ANQGSEA. V lost 7 bases and J lost 5, with 17 bases in between. CDR3 length: 13 residues. DNA for the CDR3: TGCAGCGCGGAGGGAGACCTCAGGGAGACCCAGTACTTC. It specifies CSAEGDLRETQYF.

The chain couples TRBV3-1 to TRBJ2-3; TRBD2 matches at 7 bases. Germline V gives CDR1 LGHDT, CDR2 YNNKEL (reference sequence). The CDR3 runs to 17 residues. V shed 2 bases and J 6 bases; nucleotides not matched to a gene: 14. In DNA, the CDR3 is TGTGCCAGCAGCCAACGTCCGACTAGCTCCCTGGAGGATACGCAGTATTTT. Amino acid sequence: CASSQRPTSSLEDTQYF.